Listed here are 10 T cell receptor beta chains from one sample, sequenced in a study of regulatory T cells in long-lasting Graves disease. Time point specified: newly diagnosed GD, antithyroid drugs for less than 3 months. After RNA was extracted from PBMCs, the TCR library was made from it. With iRepertoire HTBI primers and Arm-PCR of CDR3 regions, TCR beta libraries were built. One entry per CDR3 protein results from TCRdb running MiXCR on the multiplex PCR reads. The sample lists 300,000 to 400,000 distinct CDR3 sequences, around 17% occurring once. This same sample was also taken into another study, of T cells in Graves' hyperthyroidism and ophthalmopathy.

The specimen was peripheral blood mononuclear cells (PBMCs), collected at new diagnosis, from a patient treated with antithyroid drugs. The receptors derive from a man between 35 and 55 years old with Graves disease.

Comment on this clonotype: It may be a read error: a sequence one base away is much more abundant. The V gene is TRBV7-6, the J gene TRBJ2-7; no reliable D call. The germline CDR1 and CDR2 sequences are SGHVS and FNYEAQ. The CDR3 contains 14 residues. Trimming removed 1 base from V and 7 bases from J, with 14 bases in between. The CDR3: CASSLGAGYSEQYF. The CDR3 DNA reads as TGTGCCAGCAGCTTAGGTGCAGGTTACAGTGAGCAGTACTTC.

The sample holds many counts of this clonotype. This chain links TRBV2 with TRBJ2-1; D is unresolved. The CDR3 runs to 14 residues. CDR1 SNHLY and CDR2 FYNNEI come from the germline V gene. Trimming pared 8 bases from V and 6 bases from J, leaving 17 bases between. The CDR3 sequence: CASLRAGASNEQFF. CDR3 in DNA: TGTGCCAGCCTTCGGGCAGGCGCAAGCAATGAGCAGTTCTTC.

The chain couples TRBV6-1 to TRBJ2-2, with D tentatively TRBD1 (6 bases). The length of the CDR3 is 16 residues. Germline CDR1 MNHNS, CDR2 SASEGT. V was pared by 5 bases and J by 0 bases, with 13 bases between. CDR3 protein: CASSRYRAPNTGELFF. CDR3 nucleotides: TGTGCCAGCAGTCGTTACAGGGCCCCGAACACCGGGGAGCTGTTTTTT.

This clonotype was detected many times. The J gene is TRBJ2-7, the V gene TRBV11-2, with D unresolved. This CDR3 contains 15 residues. Looked up from germline, CDR1 is SGHAT and CDR2 is FQNNGV. Trimming shortened V by 8 bases and J by 5 bases, and 22 bases separated the two germline ends. Here the CDR3 DNA reads TGTGCCAGCCTCGTCAGCCGGGCGGTTCCGAACGAGCAGTACTTC. This translates into CASLVSRAVPNEQYF.

The chain recombines TRBV2 with TRBJ2-7; TRBD1 aligns across 7 bases. The germline gives CDR1 SNHLY, CDR2 FYNNEI. The CDR3 runs to 13 residues. V dropped 9 bases and J dropped 2; count of bases not matched to a gene: 7. CDR3 loop: CASALQGTYEQYF. CDR3 coding DNA: TGTGCCAGTGCCCTACAGGGGACCTACGAGCAGTACTTC.

Remarks on this clonotype: This likely traces to a read error, being one base from a far larger clone. Written as DNA, the CDR3 is TGTGCCAGCAGCTCTCGGGCAGGGGACACTGAAGCTTTCTTT. Protein product: CASSSRAGDTEAFF. J is TRBJ1-1 and V is TRBV7-3; perhaps TRBD1 as D (6 bases). The length of the CDR3 is 14 residues. Trimming left V 4 bases short and J 3 bases short, with 12 bases between. CDR1 and CDR2 (germline): SGHTA, FQGTGA.

J is TRBJ2-5 and V is TRBV5-4, with D possibly matching TRBD1 (5 bases). Trimming cost V 1 base and J 7 bases, with 14 bases left between them. Germline V gene sequence: CDR1 SGHNT, CDR2 YYREEE (reference sequence). This CDR3 has 14 residues. CDR3 loop: CASSLSNQGRTQYF. The CDR3 nucleotides read TGTGCCAGCAGCTTGTCAAACCAGGGCCGGACCCAGTACTTC.

The chain uses TRBV6-1 and TRBJ2-2, with 16 bases lining up with TRBD2. Per germline, CDR1 MNHNS and CDR2 SASEGT. With V trimmed by 8 bases and J by 1 base, 13 bases remained unmatched. There are 20 residues in the CDR3. CDR3 residues: CASSDQGLAGGPGNTGELFF. CDR3 nucleotide sequence: TGTGCCAGCTCTGATCAGGGACTAGCGGGGGGGCCGGGGAACACCGGGGAGCTGTTTTTT.

This clonotype occurred many times. The chain employs TRBV28 and TRBJ1-1, with TRBD1 matching 8 bases. Trimming took 4 bases from V and 3 from J; bases not matched to a gene: 7. From germline, CDR1 is MDHEN and CDR2 SYDVKM. This CDR3 is 15 amino acids long. CDR3 region: CASSSTGEGYTEAFF. DNA of the CDR3: TGTGCCAGCAGTTCGACAGGGGAGGGGTACACTGAAGCTTTCTTT. The full variable domain, rest sourced from reference TRBV28 and TRBJ1-1, is DVKVTQSSRYLVKRTGEKVFLECVQDMDHENMFWYRQDPGLGLRLIYFSYDVKMKEKGDIPEGYSVSREKKERFSLILESASTNQTSMYLCASSSTGEGYTEAFFGQGTRLTVV.

This clonotype was observed many times. The rearrangement joins TRBV5-1 to TRBJ2-5; tentatively, D is TRBD1 (5 bases). The CDR3 consists of 14 residues. Germline CDR1 and CDR2: SGHRS and YFSETQ. V lost 5 bases, J lost 4 bases, and 15 bases lay in between. CDR3 DNA: TGCGCCAGCAGGTGGTCAGGGCTCACAGAGACCCAGTACTTC. Its protein is CASRWSGLTETQYF.